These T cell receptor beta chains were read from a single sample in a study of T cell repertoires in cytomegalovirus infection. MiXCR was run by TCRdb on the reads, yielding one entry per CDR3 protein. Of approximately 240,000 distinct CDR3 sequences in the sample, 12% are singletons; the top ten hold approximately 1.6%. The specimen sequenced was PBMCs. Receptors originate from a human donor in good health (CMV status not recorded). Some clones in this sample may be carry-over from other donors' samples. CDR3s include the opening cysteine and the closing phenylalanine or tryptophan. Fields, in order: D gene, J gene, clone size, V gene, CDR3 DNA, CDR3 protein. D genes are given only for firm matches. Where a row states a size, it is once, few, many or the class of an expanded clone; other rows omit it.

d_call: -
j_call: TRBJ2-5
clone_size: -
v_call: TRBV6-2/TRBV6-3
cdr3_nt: TGTGCCAGCAGTTATGTCACGGAGACCCAGTACTTC
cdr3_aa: CASSYVTETQYF

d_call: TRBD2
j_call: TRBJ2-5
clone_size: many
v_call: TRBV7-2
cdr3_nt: TGTGCCAGCAGCCGAGGACTAGCGGGGGGTGAGACCCAGTACTTC
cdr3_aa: CASSRGLAGGETQYF

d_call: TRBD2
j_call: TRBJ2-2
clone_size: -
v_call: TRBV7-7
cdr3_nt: TGTGCCAGCAGTATGGCGGGGGGGCCTAACACCGGGGAGCTGTTTTTT
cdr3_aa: CASSMAGGPNTGELFF

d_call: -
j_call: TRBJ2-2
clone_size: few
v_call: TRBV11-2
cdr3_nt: TGTGCCAGCAGCTTAGTGCTGGACACCGGGGAGCTGTTTTTT
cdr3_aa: CASSLVLDTGELFF

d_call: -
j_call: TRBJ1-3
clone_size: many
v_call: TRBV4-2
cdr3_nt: TGTGCCAGCAGCCCCTCCCCAGGGGTTAGCTCTGGAAACACCATATATTTT
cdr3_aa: CASSPSPGVSSGNTIYF

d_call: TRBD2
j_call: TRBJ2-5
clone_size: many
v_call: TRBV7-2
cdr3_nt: TGTGCCAGCAGCTTATCATCGGGGGGGGAGACCCAGTACTTC
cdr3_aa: CASSLSSGGETQYF

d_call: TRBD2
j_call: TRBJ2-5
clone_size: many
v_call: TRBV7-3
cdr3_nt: TGTGCCAGCAGCTTTTATCCGGGACTAGCAGAGACCCAGTACTTC
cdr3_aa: CASSFYPGLAETQYF

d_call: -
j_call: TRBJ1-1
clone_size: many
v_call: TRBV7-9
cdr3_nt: TGTGCCAGCAGCGGGATAAACCGCCCCGGGGCAGCGGACACTGAAGCTTTCTTT
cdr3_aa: CASSGINRPGAADTEAFF

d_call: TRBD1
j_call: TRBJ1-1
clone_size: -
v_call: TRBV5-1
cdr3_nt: TGCGCCAGCAGCTCCACAGGGGCCTCTGAAGCTTTCTTT
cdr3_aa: CASSSTGASEAFF

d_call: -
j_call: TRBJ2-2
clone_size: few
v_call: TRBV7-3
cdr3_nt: TGTGCCAGCAGTCAGGGTCACACCGGGGAGCTGTTTTTT
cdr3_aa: CASSQGHTGELFF

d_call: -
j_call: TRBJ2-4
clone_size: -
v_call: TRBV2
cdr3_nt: TGTGCCAGCAGTGAACGGACAGCCAAAAACATTCAGTACTTC
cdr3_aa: CASSERTAKNIQYF

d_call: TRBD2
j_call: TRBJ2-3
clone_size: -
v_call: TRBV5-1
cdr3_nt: TGCGCCAGCAGCTTGGAGAGCGGGGGAATAGATACGCAGTATTTT
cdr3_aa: CASSLESGGIDTQYF

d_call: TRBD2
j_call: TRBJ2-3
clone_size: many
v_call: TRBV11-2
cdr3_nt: TGTGCCAGCAGCCCCCGGCGGGAGCGATCCGATACGCAGTATTTT
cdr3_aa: CASSPRRERSDTQYF

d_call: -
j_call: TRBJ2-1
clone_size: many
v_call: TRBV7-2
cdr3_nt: TGTGCCAGCAGCCTTCTACTAAACAGGGACGCGAATGAGCAGTTCTTC
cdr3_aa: CASSLLLNRDANEQFF

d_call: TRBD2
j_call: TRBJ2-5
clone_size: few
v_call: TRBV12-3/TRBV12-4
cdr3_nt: TGTGCCAGCAGTTTCCTCAGCGGGAGGGCCGGCGGGGAGACCCAGTACTTC
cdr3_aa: CASSFLSGRAGGETQYF

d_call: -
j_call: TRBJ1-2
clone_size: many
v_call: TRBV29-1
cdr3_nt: TGCAGCGTTGCGGGGGGGCGAGACTATGGCTACACCTTC
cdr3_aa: CSVAGGRDYGYTF

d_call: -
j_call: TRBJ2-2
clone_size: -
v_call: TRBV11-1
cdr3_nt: TGTGCCAGCAGCTTAGCGGACTGGAACACCGGGGAGCTGTTTTTT
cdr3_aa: CASSLADWNTGELFF

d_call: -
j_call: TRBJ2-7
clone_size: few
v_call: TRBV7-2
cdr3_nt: TGTGCCAGCAGCTTCAGGTTGGGGGAGCCCTCCTACGAGCAGTACTTC
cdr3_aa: CASSFRLGEPSYEQYF

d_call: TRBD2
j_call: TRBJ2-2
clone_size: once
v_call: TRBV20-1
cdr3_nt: TGCAGTGCTAGAGATAGGGCTAGCGGGAGTATATTGACCGGGGAGCTGGTTTTT
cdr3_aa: CSARDRASGSILTGELVF

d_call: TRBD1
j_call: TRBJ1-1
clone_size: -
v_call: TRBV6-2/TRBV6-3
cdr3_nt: TGTGCCAGCAGTTCTACCCCCCCCGGGACAGGCGGCCATGAAGCTTTCTTT
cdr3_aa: CASSSTPPGTGGHEAFF

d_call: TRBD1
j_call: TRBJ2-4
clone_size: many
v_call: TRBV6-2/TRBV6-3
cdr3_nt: TGTGCCAGCAGGGGACAGGGTGAAAACATTCAGTACTTC
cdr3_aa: CASRGQGENIQYF

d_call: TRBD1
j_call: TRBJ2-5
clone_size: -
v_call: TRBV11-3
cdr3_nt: TGTGCCAGCAGCGAATTCGGACAGGGGGATCAAGAGACCCAGTACTTC
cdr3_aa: CASSEFGQGDQETQYF

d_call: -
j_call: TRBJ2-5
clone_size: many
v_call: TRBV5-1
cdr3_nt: TGCGCCAGCAGCTCCGAGGGGGGCCCCCAAGAGACCCAGTACTTC
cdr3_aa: CASSSEGGPQETQYF

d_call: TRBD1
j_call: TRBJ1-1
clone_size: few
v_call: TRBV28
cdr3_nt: TGTGCCAGCAGTCTCCGACAGGGCCAAGCTTTCTTT
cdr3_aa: CASSLRQGQAFF

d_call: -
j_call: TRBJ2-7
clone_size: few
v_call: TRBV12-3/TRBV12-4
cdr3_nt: TGTGCCAGCAGTTTAGCGCTCCGATACGAGCAGTACTTC
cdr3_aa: CASSLALRYEQYF

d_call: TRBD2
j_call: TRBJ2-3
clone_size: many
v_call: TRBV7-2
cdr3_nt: TGTGCCAGCAGCTTGGCTAGCGGGGGGGCCTCAGATACGCAGTATTTT
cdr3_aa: CASSLASGGASDTQYF

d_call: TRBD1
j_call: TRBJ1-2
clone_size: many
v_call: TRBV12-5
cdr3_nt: TGTGCTAGTGGTTTGGAACGGACAGGGGGCAACTATGGCTACACCTTC
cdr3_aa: CASGLERTGGNYGYTF

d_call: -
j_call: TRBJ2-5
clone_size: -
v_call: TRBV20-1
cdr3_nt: TGCAGTGCAAGACAGCAAGAGACCCAGTACTTC
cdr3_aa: CSARQQETQYF

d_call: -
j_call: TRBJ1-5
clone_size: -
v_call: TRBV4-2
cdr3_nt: TGTGCCAGCAGCCAAGACCCCCTGACAGGCAATCAGCCCCAGCATTTT
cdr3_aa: CASSQDPLTGNQPQHF

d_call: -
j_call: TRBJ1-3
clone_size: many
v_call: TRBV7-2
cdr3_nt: TGTGCCAGCAGCTTAGATTGGCGAACTACGATTGGAAACACCATATATTTT
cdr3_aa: CASSLDWRTTIGNTIYF

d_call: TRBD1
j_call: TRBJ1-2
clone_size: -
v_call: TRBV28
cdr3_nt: TGTGCCAGCAGTTCACAGGGGGCAGGCTATGGCTACACCTTC
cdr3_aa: CASSSQGAGYGYTF

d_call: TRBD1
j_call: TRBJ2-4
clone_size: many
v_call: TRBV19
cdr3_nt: TGTGCCAGTCGCAGGACAGGGGAACCAAACATTCAGTACTTC
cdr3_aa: CASRRTGEPNIQYF

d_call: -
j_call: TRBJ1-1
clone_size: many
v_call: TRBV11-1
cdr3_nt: TGTGCCAGCAGCCCCGAGCAGGGCTCCACTGAAGCTTTCTTT
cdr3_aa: CASSPEQGSTEAFF

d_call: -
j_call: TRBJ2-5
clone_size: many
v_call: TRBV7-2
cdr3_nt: TGTGCCAGCAGCACCGGGACCCAAGAGACCCAGTACTTC
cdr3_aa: CASSTGTQETQYF

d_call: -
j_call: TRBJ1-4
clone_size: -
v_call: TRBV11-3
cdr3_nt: TGTGCCAGCAGCTTAGTAGAAGAAAAACTGTTTTTT
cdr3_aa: CASSLVEEKLFF

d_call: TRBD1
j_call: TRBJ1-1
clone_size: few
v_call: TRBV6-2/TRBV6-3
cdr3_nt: TGTGCCAGCAGGGAGGGACAGCCGAACACTGAAGCTTTCTTT
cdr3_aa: CASREGQPNTEAFF

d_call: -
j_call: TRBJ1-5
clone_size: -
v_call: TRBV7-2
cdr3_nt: TGTGCCAGCAGCCCCGGGGGGCGTGATCAGCCCCAGCATTTT
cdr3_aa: CASSPGGRDQPQHF

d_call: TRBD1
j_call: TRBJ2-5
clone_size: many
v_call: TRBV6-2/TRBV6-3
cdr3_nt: TGTGCCAGCAGTTACTTAGGACAGGGAAAGCCAGAGACCCAGTACTTC
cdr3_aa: CASSYLGQGKPETQYF

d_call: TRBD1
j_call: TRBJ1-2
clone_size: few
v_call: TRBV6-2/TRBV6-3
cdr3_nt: TGTGCCAGCAAGGGACAGGGTAAAGGCTACACCTTC
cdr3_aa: CASKGQGKGYTF

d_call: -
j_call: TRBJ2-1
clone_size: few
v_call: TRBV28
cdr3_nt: TGTGCCAGCAGTCACAACCCCTATGAGCAGTTCTTC
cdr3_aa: CASSHNPYEQFF

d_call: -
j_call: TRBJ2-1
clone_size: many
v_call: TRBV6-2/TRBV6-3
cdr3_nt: TGTGCCAGCAGTTCCTTCGAGGGAGACTACAATGAGCAGTTCTTC
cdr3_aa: CASSSFEGDYNEQFF

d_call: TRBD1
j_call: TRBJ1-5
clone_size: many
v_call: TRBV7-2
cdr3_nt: TGTGCCAGCAGCTTAGTGGGACAGGGTCAAGGTCAGCCCCAGCATTTT
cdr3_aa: CASSLVGQGQGQPQHF

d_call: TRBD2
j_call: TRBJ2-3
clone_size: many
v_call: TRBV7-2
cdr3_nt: TGTGCCAGCAGCGAGGGACTAGCGGGGGGGCTGGGCACAGATACGCAGTATTTT
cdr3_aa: CASSEGLAGGLGTDTQYF

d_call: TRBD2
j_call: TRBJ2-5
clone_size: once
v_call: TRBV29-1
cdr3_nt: TGCAGCGTTGTAGCGGGGGGACGGGAGACCCAGTACTTC
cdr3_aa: CSVVAGGRETQYF

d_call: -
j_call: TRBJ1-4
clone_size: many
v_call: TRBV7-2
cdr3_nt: TGTGCCAGCAGCTTATATAAGGGATCGGATGAAAAACTGTTTTTT
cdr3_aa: CASSLYKGSDEKLFF